The next 5 T cell receptor beta chains were all read from a single sample in a study of T cell responses to AZD1222 COVID-19 vaccine. The repertoire was sequenced with immunoSEQ multiplex PCR; TCRdb's copy has only in-frame clones and lacks some. The top ten hold approximately 2% of the sample, which has 100,000 to 150,000 clones, about nine tenths seen once. The material was peripheral blood, obtained 28 days after the second AZD1222 dose. The receptor set was obtained from an adult who received the AZD1222 COVID-19 vaccine.

This rearrangement joins TRBV30 to TRBJ2-7; D possibly corresponds to TRBD2 (6 bases). Germline CDR1 is GTSNPN and CDR2 is SVGIG (reference sequence). The CDR3 extends over 13 amino acids. V lost 0 bases and J 6 bases, leaving 12 bases between the germline ends. The CDR3 DNA sequence: TGTGCCTGGAGTGTTATCGGGGGTGGCGAGCAGTACTTC. It specifies CAWSVIGGGEQYF.

Notes on this clone: Sequence at one end of the junction differs from germline and may be a read error. The genes are TRBV7-7 and TRBJ2-2, with D perhaps matching TRBD1 (5 bases). This CDR3 is built from 17 residues. Germline values: CDR1 SSHAT, CDR2 FNYEAQ (reference sequence). The CDR3 loop is CASSRLGAAANTGELFF. Written as DNA, the CDR3 is TGTGCTAGCAGCCGCCTTGGGGCGGCCGCGAACACCGGGGAGCTGTTTTTT.

This sequence joins TRBV7-6 and TRBJ1-3; 7 bases fit TRBD1. Germline V gives CDR1 SGHVS, CDR2 FNYEAQ. V shed 1 base and J 5 bases; nucleotides not matched to a gene: 5. This CDR3 is built from 15 residues. The CDR3 region is CASSLETGQRNTIYF. The CDR3 nucleotides read TGTGCCAGCAGCTTAGAAACGGGACAGCGAAACACCATATATTTT.

The rearrangement links TRBV5-6 to TRBJ1-1; maybe TRBD1 (5 bases). This CDR3 is 16 amino acids long. The ends were cut back, 3 bases at V and 6 bases at J, with 21 bases in the middle. Germline-derived CDR1 and CDR2 are SGHDT and YYEEEE. CDR3 amino acids: CASSSNTGLPGPEAFF. The CDR3, as DNA: TGTGCCAGCAGCTCGAACACGGGACTCCCTGGGCCTGAAGCTTTCTTT.

CDR3 nucleotide sequence: TGTGCCAGCAGTCCACAGAACTATGGCTACACCTTC. This gives the protein CASSPQNYGYTF. This chain connects TRBV2 to TRBJ1-2; no definite D call. V was shortened by 5 bases and J by 2 bases, with 6 bases between the two germline ends. Per the germline V gene, CDR1 is SNHLY and CDR2 is FYNNEI. CDR3 size: 12 residues.